The sequence of this T cell receptor beta chain was determined in a study of blood T cell repertoires in COVID-19. Across the whole study: PBMCs, B-cell-depleted T cells, or T cells provided the cDNA or gDNA that made up the material.

Original processing methods: Amplified reference gene primers provided the basis for estimating nucleated cell counts. The repertoire was sequenced with immunoSEQ multiplex PCR; TCRdb's copy has only in-frame clones and lacks some. V and J calls and clone size come straight from that table; D and trimming were deduced from the DNA. The sample lists 120,000 to 150,000 clones; approximately 80% were seen once. Per the germline V gene, CDR1 is MNHEY and CDR2 is SMNVEV (reference sequence). This CDR3 has 20 amino acids. The V and J ends lost 5 bases and 2 bases respectively, with 29 bases between them. The rearrangement links TRBV27 to TRBJ2-3, with D maybe TRBD1 (7 bases). The TCR sequence derives from a man aged 55-75 years with active or convalescent COVID-19. Specimen: peripheral blood. The CDR3 spells CASSPGSWAKAEGATDTQYF. CDR3 nucleotides: TGTGCCAGCAGTCCAGGTTCGTGGGCAAAAGCGGAGGGGGCCACAGATACGCAGTATTTT.